This T cell receptor (beta chain) is drawn from a study of T cell responses to AZD1222 COVID-19 vaccine. Study-wide points: CD4 TCRs covered the whole spike, strongest at regions 160-218 and 743-854. Clonal diversity was possibly underestimated; the donors were predominantly white British and more often female. Spike-specific TCR breadth and depth went up after people got two AZD1222 doses.

Profiled with immunoSEQ multiplex PCR; TCRdb holds only in-frame clones, not every one. Here the sample spans some 150,000 clones, about 92% being singletons. Between the trimmed V and J ends, which lost 4 bases and 2 bases, there was a span of 14 bases. The CDR3 consists of 15 residues. Germline V lookup: CDR1 LGHNA, CDR2 YSLEER. Second-dose intervals near 4 or 12 weeks were combined. A word on this clone: Antigen: not known.

The source of this sequence is an adult who received the AZD1222 COVID-19 vaccine. The rearrangement links TRBV4-3 to TRBJ1-2; the D is unclear. Material: peripheral blood, obtained 28 days after the second AZD1222 dose. DNA for the CDR3: TGCGCCAGCAGCCCCTCCAGCTTGGACAACTATGGCTACACCTTC. This encodes CASSPSSLDNYGYTF.